Reported below is one T cell receptor beta chain. It lacks a known antigen. Base qualities are not recorded, but no much larger clone differs from it by a single base. The data belong to a study of T cells in Graves' hyperthyroidism and ophthalmopathy (dated by TCRdb to the late 2010s). Notes on the research overall: Peripheral blood was sampled at the time of initial diagnosis, prior to any treatment. In six Graves' hyperthyroidism patients, the study also compared T-cell repertoires from thyroid tissue with T-cell repertoires from blood. The paper reports TCR Vbeta CDR3 sequencing of fewer than 150 peripheral blood samples: 40 or so ophthalmopathy, approximately 74 hyperthyroidism and around 17 progressor patients. A discovery cohort of roughly 100 patients, approximately 45 with Graves' ophthalmopathy and 57 with stable Graves' hyperthyroidism, was used to find distinguishing TCR V-J signatures. Prospective prediction of ophthalmopathy was tested in an independent validation cohort of under 20 hyperthyroidism patients and 17 patients who later progressed to ophthalmopathy. Once sampling was done, hyperthyroidism patients were given methimazole at a starting dose of 30 mg daily, whereas ophthalmopathy patients were given high-dose intravenous methylprednisolone. For training and testing, the 100 or so patients in the discovery cohort were randomly divided in a 7:3 ratio. General conclusions and limits of the study: No statistical method was used to set the sample size in advance, and investigators knew the group allocation. A model built on a 13 V-J signature distinguished ophthalmopathy from stable hyperthyroidism, reaching approximately 89% sensitivity and 81.08% specificity in cross-validation and 80%/75% in testing. Most expanded thyroid clonotypes (frequency above 0.001) were also detected in blood, suggesting blood repertoires may reflect thyroid immune responses. In validation, the model predicted progression to ophthalmopathy a median of roughly six months before onset, with roughly 70% sensitivity and nearly 75% specificity.

Stable Graves' hyperthyroidism was defined as the absence of progression to ophthalmopathy over 18 months of follow-up. Hyperthyroidism patients were aged 18 to 65 years and newly diagnosed, with disease duration of less than 2 months. Any patient with an uncontrolled infection, another autoimmune disease, pregnancy or lactation was excluded. Clinical symptoms, serum thyroxine and TRAb, thyroid ultrasound, and orbital computed tomography formed the basis for the diagnoses. PBMCs were separated from roughly 9.6 ml of fresh peripheral blood using Ficoll-Paque density gradient centrifugation. Trizol reagent was used to extract total RNA, and RNA quality was then checked on an Agilent 2100 Bioanalyzer. Amplification of TCR beta CDR3 regions was carried out from RNA transcripts. The first round of RT-PCR for the TCR CDR3 was performed with the HTBI primer set and the Qiagen OneStep RT-PCR kit. Libraries were constructed in a second round of multiplex PCR, after which size selection and purification were carried out. The libraries were sequenced on an Illumina HiSeq2000 using paired-end 100 bp reads. In the source study's methods: SOAPnuke was used to process the raw data, throwing out any read that contained adapters or uncalled bases, had a mean Phred below 15, or lacked an exact constant-primer or identifier match. COPE v1.2.5 was used to merge high-quality paired reads, and clonotypes were defined as unique nucleotide sequences. MiTCR v1.1 was used to align the clonotypes against IMGT TRBV, TRBD and TRBJ reference segments. Only V-J combinations with frequency above 0.0001, covering 99.2% of repertoires, were analysed. A TCS score was defined as the ratio of F50 (clonal expansion) to E x V (chaos), with BLOSUM62-based TCRdist applied between CDR3 peptides within each V-J. Welch's t-statistics and random forest reduced several hundred V-J features to 13, which were used in a naive Bayes classifier (R e1071). TCRdb reran the public reads through fastp at Q25 and MiXCR, keeping productive beta chains. Each CDR3 protein appears once, grouped with its most common genes and DNA. Clone size and V and J calls follow TCRdb, not the original study. The sample table contains around 450,000 distinct CDR3 sequences; only one count was recorded for around 16% of them. The biggest ten clones account for 14% of the sample.

Looking up the germline V gene yields CDR1 MNHEY and CDR2 SVGEGT. The V end gives up 0 bases and the J end 5 bases, leaving 5 bases in the junction not matched to a gene. From the cysteine through the phenylalanine, the CDR3 covers 15 amino acids. Of all the DNA, just the CDR3 is kept, 45 bases in frame from base 1. The sequenced sample was blood. The sequence was obtained from a young woman with Graves' hyperthyroidism. This chain joins TRBV6-2 or TRBV6-3 to TRBJ2-7, and 9 junctional nucleotides match TRBD1. The DNA sequence reads TGTGCCAGCAGTTACTCCCCGGGACAGGGCAACGAGCAGTACTTC. Its protein is CASSYSPGQGNEQYF.